Listed here are 14 T cell receptor beta chains from one sample, sequenced in a study of blood T cell repertoires in COVID-19. TCRdb keeps only in-frame clones here, not all; method: immunoSEQ multiplex PCR. Here the sample spans approximately 450,000 clones, 75% to 90% being singletons. The sample taken for sequencing was PBMCs or T cells enriched from blood (not recorded which). The origin of the receptors is a man between 25 and 39 years old who had recovered from COVID-19.

This chain joins TRBV30 and TRBJ2-7; 12 bases fit TRBD1. CDR3 length: 14 amino acids. Germline assignment: CDR1 GTSNPN and CDR2 SVGIG (reference sequence). J lost 5 bases, V lost 2 bases, and 4 bases had no gene match. CDR3 sequence reads: CAWSRGQGANEQYF. The CDR3 region has the DNA TGTGCCTGGAGTAGGGGACAGGGGGCCAACGAGCAGTACTTC. Looking up the rest from reference TRBV30 and TRBJ2-7 gives the full variable domain: SQTIHQWPATLVQPVGSPLSLECTVEGTSNPNLYWYRQAAGRGLQLLFYSVGIGQISSEVPQNLSASRPQDRQFILSSKKLLLSDSGFYLCAWSRGQGANEQYFGPGTRLTVT.

The chain is built from TRBV7-3 and TRBJ1-2, with TRBD1 as a possible D gene (5 bases). The germline V gene encodes CDR1 SGHTA and CDR2 FQGTGA. The CDR3 is 13 amino acids. V shed 5 bases and J shed 2 bases, with 9 bases lying between them. The CDR3 DNA reads TGTGCCAGCAGCCAGGGAAAGAACTATGGCTACACCTTC. Its protein is CASSQGKNYGYTF.

CDR3 DNA: TGTGCCAGCAGCACCGGACAGGGAAGATGGGGCTACACCTTC. This translates into CASSTGQGRWGYTF. This sequence joins TRBV5-4 and TRBJ1-2; 8 bases match TRBD1. Trimming cost V 4 bases and J 8 bases; bases outside gene matches: 10. This CDR3 is built from 14 residues. Germline V lookup: CDR1 SGHNT, CDR2 YYREEE (reference sequence).

The DNA for the CDR3 is TGTGCCAGCAGCCAAGTGCAGGGGCGGTACACCTTC. Translation gives CASSQVQGRYTF. This sequence joins TRBV3-1 (or the pseudogene TRBV3-2) and TRBJ1-2; TRBD1 might be the D (6 bases). Germline V lookup: CDR1 LGHDT, CDR2 YNNKEL (reference sequence). The CDR3 length is 12 residues. V lost 1 base and J 11 bases, leaving 11 bases between the germline ends.

The sample holds one count of this clone. The chain is built from TRBV28 and TRBJ1-2; 7 bases agree with TRBD1. Germline CDR1 is MDHEN and CDR2 is SYDVKM. V gave up 2 bases and J gave up 2 bases; unmatched junction bases: 11. This CDR3 is 17 amino acids long. CDR3 loop: CASSLGSAGGSNYGYTF. The CDR3 DNA reads TGTGCCAGCAGTTTAGGGTCCGCAGGGGGTTCCAACTATGGCTACACCTTC.

The chain recombines TRBV27 with TRBJ2-1, with 11 bases identical to TRBD2. Per the germline V gene, CDR1 is MNHEY and CDR2 is SMNVEV (reference sequence). V shed 4 bases, J shed 0 bases, and the junction held 5 bases outside the gene matches. CDR3 length: 17 residues. The CDR3 loop is CASSSGTSGGSYNEQFF. In DNA, the CDR3 is TGTGCCAGCAGTTCCGGGACTAGCGGAGGCTCCTACAATGAGCAGTTCTTC.

The rearrangement uses TRBV5-4 and TRBJ2-1, with 11 bases matching TRBD2. Losses at the gene ends were 4 bases for V and 5 bases for J; bases not matched to a gene: 5. The CDR3 is made up of 15 amino acids. Germline loops: CDR1 SGHNT, CDR2 YYREEE (reference sequence). The CDR3 DNA sequence: TGTGCCAGCAGCGGAGGACTAGCGGGTAACAATGAGCAGTTCTTC. This sequence encodes CASSGGLAGNNEQFF.

The gene calls are TRBV4-1 and TRBJ2-5, with 10 bases lining up with TRBD1. CDR1 and CDR2 (germline): MGHRA, YSYEKL. This CDR3 region has 15 residues. V was clipped by 0 bases and J by 4 bases; unmatched bases: 2. The CDR3 nucleotides read TGCGCCAGCAGCCAAGACAGGACAGGGGGAGAGACCCAGTACTTC. It encodes CASSQDRTGGETQYF.

This chain connects TRBV30 to TRBJ1-1, with D possibly TRBD1 on 6 matching bases. With 4 bases removed from V and 6 bases from J, the gap between germline ends came to 6 bases. Germline lookup yields CDR1 GTSNPN and CDR2 SVGIG (reference sequence). The CDR3 extends over 10 amino acids. CDR3: CAWNRAEAFF. Here the CDR3 DNA reads TGTGCCTGGAACAGGGCTGAAGCTTTCTTT.

The V call is TRBV28, the J call TRBJ1-2, with D uncertain. This CDR3 is built from 14 residues. V shed 4 bases and J shed 4 bases, with 13 bases lying between them. Germline assignment: CDR1 MDHEN and CDR2 SYDVKM. CDR3 bases: TGTGCCAGCAGTTCCAACCAAGCTGCCTATGGCTACACCTTC. Its translation is CASSSNQAAYGYTF.

The chain has TRBV19 and TRBJ1-3; D is undetermined. Germline V gene sequence: CDR1 LNHDA, CDR2 SQIVND (reference sequence). The CDR3 is 14 amino acids. Trimming cost V 4 bases and J 0 bases, with 7 bases left between them. The CDR3 nucleotides are TGTGCCAGTAGTAAAACGAGCTCTGGAAACACCATATATTTT. Its translation is CASSKTSSGNTIYF. Looking up the rest from reference TRBV19 and TRBJ1-3 gives the full variable domain: DGGITQSPKYLFRKEGQNVTLSCEQNLNHDAMYWYRQDPGQGLRLIYYSQIVNDFQKGDIAEGYSVSREKKESFPLTVTSAQKNPTAFYLCASSKTSSGNTIYFGEGSWLTVV.

This clone was counted a few times. The chain links TRBV11-3 to TRBJ2-7, with D possibly matching TRBD2 (5 bases). Germline assignment: CDR1 SGHNT and CDR2 YENEEA. Trimming removed 3 bases from V and 8 bases from J, with 14 bases in between. CDR3 size: 13 residues. The CDR3 nucleotides read TGTGCCAGCAGCTTCACCCAGGAGGCCCAGCAGTACTTC. Its protein is CASSFTQEAQQYF. Variable domain in full (rest from reference TRBV11-3 and TRBJ2-7): EAGVVQSPRYKIIEKKQPVAFWCNPISGHNTLYWYLQNLGQGPELLIRYENEEAVDDSQLPKDRFSAERLKGVDSTLKIQPAELGDSAVYLCASSFTQEAQQYFGPGTRLTVT.

The chain uses TRBV25-1 and TRBJ2-4, with TRBD1 matching over 7 bases. The CDR3 consists of 18 residues. J lost 7 bases, V lost 0 bases, and 15 bases had no gene match. Looked up from germline, CDR1 is MGHDK and CDR2 is SYGVNS. The DNA of the CDR3 is TGTGCCAGCAGTGAATATAATCCCGCCCCGACAGGGTATAACATTCAGTACTTC. Translated, it gives CASSEYNPAPTGYNIQYF.

This chain connects TRBV3-1 (or the pseudogene TRBV3-2) to TRBJ2-1; 10 nucleotides line up with TRBD1. The junction had 11 bases not matched to a gene; V was cut back by 4 bases and J by 8 bases. The CDR3 sequence is 16 residues long. From germline, CDR1 is LGHDT and CDR2 YNNKEL (reference sequence). CDR3 nucleotide sequence: TGTGCCAGCAGCCCGGGACAGGGGTTATGGTCGGATGAGCAGTTCTTC. This translates into CASSPGQGLWSDEQFF.